This is a list of T cell receptor beta chains from one sample in a study of T cell repertoires in cytomegalovirus infection. One entry per CDR3 protein results from TCRdb running MiXCR on the reads. The data show approximately 490,000 distinct CDR3 sequences, approximately 10% seen once. The material sequenced was PBMCs. Receptors were obtained from a human donor in good health (CMV status not recorded). Some clones in this sample may be carry-over from other donors' samples. CDR3s include the opening cysteine and the closing phenylalanine or tryptophan. Fields, in order: V gene, J gene, CDR3 protein.

V: TRBV20-1; J: TRBJ1-6; CDR3: CSAPADRVGNSPLHF
V: TRBV29-1; J: TRBJ2-7; CDR3: CSVAEYEQYF
V: TRBV5-1; J: TRBJ2-1; CDR3: CASGAGGGESYNEQFF
V: TRBV5-6; J: TRBJ2-5; CDR3: CASSRLGGRGQETQYF
V: TRBV19; J: TRBJ2-7; CDR3: CASSTGRTGQYF
V: TRBV4-2; J: TRBJ2-5; CDR3: CASSQDAGEGETQYF
V: TRBV6-5; J: TRBJ2-7; CDR3: CASRRKSSGDHEQYF
V: TRBV14; J: TRBJ2-7; CDR3: CASSQAARGPNYYEQYF
V: TRBV24-1; J: TRBJ2-6; CDR3: CATSERGAGANVLTF
V: TRBV5-8; J: TRBJ1-2; CDR3: CASSFEAGTYGYTF
V: TRBV7-2; J: TRBJ2-7; CDR3: CASSLLEPEQYF
V: TRBV20-1; J: TRBJ1-6; CDR3: CSARDRVPSPLHF
V: TRBV12-3/TRBV12-4; J: TRBJ1-2; CDR3: CASSPVRLYGYTF
V: TRBV19; J: TRBJ2-3; CDR3: CASSPPGLDTDTQYF
V: TRBV27; J: TRBJ2-5; CDR3: CASAGGGIGTQYF
V: TRBV20-1; J: TRBJ2-7; CDR3: CSASPSGGDVSYEQYF
V: TRBV9; J: TRBJ1-1; CDR3: CASRQGLGGNTEAFF
V: TRBV23-1; J: TRBJ2-5; CDR3: CASSQSGIEETQYF
V: TRBV5-6; J: TRBJ1-5; CDR3: CASSYTGTGSTGAQHF
V: TRBV20-1; J: TRBJ1-6; CDR3: CSATRTGANSPLHF
V: TRBV9; J: TRBJ1-1; CDR3: CASSVEGGSPAFF
V: TRBV20-1; J: TRBJ1-5; CDR3: CSVKTGLQPQHF
V: TRBV7-3; J: TRBJ2-1; CDR3: CASSLTAASGRAEQFF
V: TRBV10-3; J: TRBJ2-3; CDR3: CAISGPRDTQYF